Each of the 21 T cell receptor beta chains below was sequenced from the same sample in a study of shared clonotypes between healthy human individuals. Clones were read by immunoSEQ multiplex PCR, and TCRdb kept only the in-frame ones, dropping some. The top ten hold around 0.45% of the sample, which has some 1,600,000 clones, 95% to 99% seen once. Sample: naive CD4+ T cells sorted from blood. The subset denotes: CD45RA+ positively selected. The source is a man aged 30 to 45 in good health.

J is TRBJ2-4 and V is TRBV30; D possibly corresponds to TRBD2 (6 bases). The CDR3 length is 11 residues. The V gene's germline CDR1 is GTSNPN and CDR2 SVGIG (reference sequence). The DNA of the CDR3 is TGTGCTGCGGAGGGAGGAGACATTCAGTACTTC. Its protein product is CAAEGGDIQYF.

Points on this clone: This sample includes further DNA sequences coding for the same CDR3. V usage is TRBV20-1 and J usage is TRBJ2-1; D is uncertain. The CDR3 sequence is 11 residues long. CDR1 is DFQATT and CDR2 is SNEGSKA in the germline V gene (reference sequence). V lost 6 bases, J lost 0 bases, and 3 bases lay in between. CDR3: CSASSYNEQFF. In DNA form, the CDR3 reads TGCAGTGCCAGCTCCTACAATGAGCAGTTCTTC.

The chain joins TRBV5-1 to TRBJ2-2; 10 bases fit TRBD2. The CDR3 loop spans 15 amino acids. Germline V gene sequence: CDR1 SGHRS, CDR2 YFSETQ. Trimming took 6 bases from V and 6 from J; bases not matched to a gene: 8. CDR3 region: CASTHRTSGPGELFF. CDR3 coding DNA: TGCGCCAGCACCCACCGGACTAGCGGACCCGGGGAGCTGTTTTTT.

The rearrangement links TRBV9 to TRBJ2-7; TRBD2 agrees at 11 bases. Germline V gives CDR1 SGDLS, CDR2 YYNGEE. The CDR3 contains 17 residues. V was clipped by 4 bases and J by 3 bases; unmatched bases: 12. The CDR3 protein is CASSSGIAGGLNYEQYF. The CDR3 DNA reads as TGTGCCAGCAGCTCGGGTATAGCGGGAGGGCTCAACTACGAGCAGTACTTC. Full variable domain (missing parts from reference TRBV9 and TRBJ2-7): DSGVTQTPKHLITATGQRVTLRCSPRSGDLSVYWYQQSLDQGLQFLIQYYNGEERAKGNILERFSAQQFPDLHSELNLSSLELGDSALYFCASSSGIAGGLNYEQYFGPGTRLTVT.

This clone came up once. The chain couples TRBV6-6 to TRBJ2-1; D not resolved. The CDR3 length is 12 residues. Looked up from germline, CDR1 is MNHNY and CDR2 is SVGAGI (reference sequence). V lost 10 bases and J 8 bases, leaving 15 bases between the germline ends. This chain's CDR3 is CATTGQRDEQFF. CDR3 DNA: TGTGCCACCACCGGCCAGCGCGATGAGCAGTTCTTC.

The V gene is TRBV27, the J gene TRBJ1-2; 9 bases agree with TRBD1. Unmatched junction bases numbered 6, after V lost 3 bases and J lost 4 bases. The CDR3 loop spans 15 amino acids. CDR1 is MNHEY and CDR2 is SMNVEV in the germline V gene (reference sequence). CDR3 coding DNA: TGTGCCAGCAGTTTCGGACAGGGGACGGGCTATGGCTACACCTTC. Encoded protein: CASSFGQGTGYGYTF.

This clone is a singleton in its sample. The chain employs TRBV2 and TRBJ1-2; possible D gene TRBD1, 6 bases. The CDR3 has 13 amino acids. V lost 6 bases and J lost 7, with 15 bases in between. Germline assignment: CDR1 SNHLY and CDR2 FYNNEI. CDR3 coding DNA: TGTGCCAGCAGCCCGGGACAAAGGAGTGGCTACACCTTC. As protein: CASSPGQRSGYTF.

V usage is TRBV28 and J usage is TRBJ2-1; 13 positions agree with TRBD2. The CDR3 is 20 amino acids. Germline CDR1 reads MDHEN; CDR2 reads SYDVKM. V lost 1 base, J lost 0 bases, and 9 bases stayed unmatched. The CDR3 DNA sequence: TGTGCCAGCAGTTTATTAGGACTAGCGGGAGTTCTTGGCTCCTACAATGAGCAGTTCTTC. Translating gives CASSLLGLAGVLGSYNEQFF.

The genes are TRBV5-1 and TRBJ2-7; 12 nucleotides align to TRBD2. From germline, CDR1 is SGHRS and CDR2 YFSETQ. The CDR3 sequence is 17 residues long. V trimming: 4 bases; J trimming: 0 bases; junction bases outside the gene matches: 8. The CDR3 is CASSPRTSGKSSYEQYF. CDR3 DNA: TGCGCCAGCAGCCCTAGGACTAGCGGGAAAAGCTCCTACGAGCAGTACTTC.

In nucleotides, the CDR3 is TGTGCCAGCAGCGCTATATGGCCCGGACAAGGAATGAACACTGAAGCTTTCTTT. It translates to CASSAIWPGQGMNTEAFF. The V and J genes are TRBV7-8 and TRBJ1-1; weak D call: TRBD1 (5 bases). The CDR3 has 18 amino acids. Germline V gives CDR1 SGHVS, CDR2 FQNEAQ. Trimming removed 5 bases from V and 0 bases from J, with 22 bases in between.

The chain links TRBV25-1 to TRBJ2-3, with TRBD1 identical over 9 bases. Germline V gene lookup returns CDR1 MGHDK and CDR2 SYGVNS. Trimming at V came to 4 bases and at J to 3 bases, leaving 11 bases not matched to a gene. The CDR3 is 17 residues long. The CDR3 here is CASSGSRQGGETDTQYF. The CDR3, as DNA: TGTGCCAGCAGTGGAAGCAGACAGGGGGGGGAAACAGATACGCAGTATTTT.

The gene calls are TRBV5-5 and TRBJ2-3; D is perhaps TRBD1 (5 bases). Germline values: CDR1 SGHKS, CDR2 YYEKEE (reference sequence). The germline V and J ends were trimmed by 1 base and 1 base, with 13 bases remaining between them. This CDR3 is 16 amino acids long. This CDR3 reads CASSLRETAGTDTQYF. The CDR3 region has the DNA TGTGCCAGCAGCTTGCGTGAGACAGCCGGCACAGATACGCAGTATTTT.

The table lists this clone with a count of one. V gene TRBV11-2 combines with J gene TRBJ1-1, with 10 bases that match TRBD1. CDR1 is SGHAT and CDR2 is FQNNGV in the germline V gene. V trimming: 3 bases; J trimming: 1 base; junction bases outside the gene matches: 5. The CDR3 length is 16 residues. In DNA, the CDR3 is TGTGCCAGCAGCTTTCCGGGACAGGGGCAGAACACTGAAGCTTTCTTT. It translates to CASSFPGQGQNTEAFF.

The chain carries TRBV6-6 and TRBJ1-3, with no clear D. Deletions cut 5 bases from V and 2 bases from J, with 13 bases between. The germline CDR1 and CDR2 sequences are MNHNY and SVGAGI (reference sequence). This CDR3 is built from 15 residues. The CDR3 sequence is CASSHLGGAGNTIYF. The CDR3 region has the DNA TGTGCCAGCAGTCACCTGGGAGGAGCTGGAAACACCATATATTTT.

Comment on this clone: The sample contains more than one DNA sequence encoding this CDR3. The rearrangement links TRBV5-1 to TRBJ2-3, with D unclear. Looked up from germline, CDR1 is SGHRS and CDR2 is YFSETQ. The CDR3 consists of 13 residues. V gave up 0 bases and J gave up 1 base, with 3 bases separating them. The chain's CDR3 is CASSLVGTDTQYF. CDR3 DNA sequence: TGCGCCAGCAGCTTGGTTGGCACAGATACGCAGTATTTT. Based on the CDR3 plus reference TRBV5-1 and TRBJ2-3, the full variable domain is KAGVTQTPRYLIKTRGQQVTLSCSPISGHRSVSWYQQTPGQGLQFLFEYFSETQRNKGNFPGRFSGRQFSNSRSEMNVSTLELGDSALYLCASSLVGTDTQYFGPGTRLTVL.

V usage is TRBV6-5 and J usage is TRBJ1-3; no clear D. This CDR3 spans 11 amino acids. Germline V gives CDR1 MNHEY, CDR2 SVGAGI. Trimming removed 7 bases at V and 8 bases at J, with 9 bases between. CDR3: CASTSVDTIYF. The CDR3 DNA reads as TGTGCCAGCACCTCGGTTGACACCATATATTTT.

This chain joins TRBV5-1 and TRBJ2-3; TRBD2 aligns across 7 bases. The length of the CDR3 is 15 residues. Germline V gene lookup returns CDR1 SGHRS and CDR2 YFSETQ. The V gene end was trimmed by 0 bases and the J gene end by 3 bases; junction bases not matched to a gene: 4. Written as DNA, the CDR3 is TGCGCCAGCAGCTTGGGCGGGAGTATTACAGATACGCAGTATTTT. Protein: CASSLGGSITDTQYF.

The chain employs TRBV9 and TRBJ2-1, with 12 bases aligning to TRBD2. This CDR3 region has 23 residues. The germline CDR1 and CDR2 sequences are SGDLS and YYNGEE. The V and J ends lost 4 bases and 0 bases, in that order; junction bases with no gene match: 23. In DNA, the CDR3 is TGTGCCAGCAGCCCCCCAATGGGTCCGGGACTAGCGGGCCCTTTCAGCTCCTACAATGAGCAGTTCTTC. Encoded protein: CASSPPMGPGLAGPFSSYNEQFF. Using reference TRBV9 and TRBJ2-1 for the parts outside the CDR3, the full variable domain is DSGVTQTPKHLITATGQRVTLRCSPRSGDLSVYWYQQSLDQGLQFLIQYYNGEERAKGNILERFSAQQFPDLHSELNLSSLELGDSALYFCASSPPMGPGLAGPFSSYNEQFFGPGTRLTVL.

V and J are TRBV30 and TRBJ2-7; TRBD1 might be the D (5 bases). The CDR3 loop spans 12 amino acids. The germline CDR1 and CDR2 sequences are GTSNPN and SVGIG (reference sequence). Trimming took 3 bases from V and 3 from J, leaving 9 bases between them. The CDR3 nucleotides read TGTGCCTGGAGGGGCAGGGACTACGAGCAGTACTTC. Protein sequence: CAWRGRDYEQYF.

The V call is TRBV19, the J call TRBJ1-5, with 7 bases aligning to TRBD1. The trim removed 6 bases at V and 1 base at J, leaving 6 bases unmatched. The CDR3 has 15 amino acids. Germline V gene lookup returns CDR1 LNHDA and CDR2 SQIVND (reference sequence). This CDR3 is CASRPTGLSNQPQHF. CDR3 sequence (DNA): TGTGCCAGTAGGCCGACAGGGCTAAGCAATCAGCCCCAGCATTTT.

The chain joins TRBV9 to TRBJ2-7, with D unresolved. This CDR3 is built from 15 residues. Looked up from germline, CDR1 is SGDLS and CDR2 is YYNGEE. V lost 0 bases and J 0 bases, leaving 10 bases between the germline ends. The CDR3 loop is CASSVDAGLSYEQYF. The CDR3 DNA reads as TGTGCCAGCAGCGTAGATGCAGGCCTCTCCTACGAGCAGTACTTC.